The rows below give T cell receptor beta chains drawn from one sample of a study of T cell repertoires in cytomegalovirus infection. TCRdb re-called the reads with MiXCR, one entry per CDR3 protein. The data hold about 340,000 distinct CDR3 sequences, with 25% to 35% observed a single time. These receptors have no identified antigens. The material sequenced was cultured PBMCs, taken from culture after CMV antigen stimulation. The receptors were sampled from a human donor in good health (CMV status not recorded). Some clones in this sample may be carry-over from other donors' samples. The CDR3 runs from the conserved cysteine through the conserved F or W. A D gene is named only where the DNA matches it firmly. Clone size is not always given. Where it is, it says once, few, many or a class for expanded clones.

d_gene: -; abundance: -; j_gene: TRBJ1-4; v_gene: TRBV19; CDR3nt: TGTGCCAGTAGTGCCGGAACTTGGCTGGCAACTAATGAAAAACTGTTTTTT; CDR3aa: CASSAGTWLATNEKLFF
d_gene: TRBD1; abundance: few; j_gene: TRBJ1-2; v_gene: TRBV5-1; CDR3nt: TGCGCCAGCAGCTTGGAAGGACAGGGAGGCTACACCTTC; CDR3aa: CASSLEGQGGYTF
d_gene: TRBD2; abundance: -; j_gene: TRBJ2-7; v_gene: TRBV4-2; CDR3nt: TGTGCCAGCAGCCAACTCCGGACTAGCGGGAGATCCTACGAGCAGTACTTC; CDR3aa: CASSQLRTSGRSYEQYF
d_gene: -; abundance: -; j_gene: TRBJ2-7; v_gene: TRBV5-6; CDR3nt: TGTGCCAGCAGCCAAGGAGGGAATTCCTACGAGCAGTACTTC; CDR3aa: CASSQGGNSYEQYF
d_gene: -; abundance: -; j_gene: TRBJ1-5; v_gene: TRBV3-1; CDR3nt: TGTGCCAGCAGCCCCCTTTCGGGGAGGGGTCAGCCCCAGCATTTT; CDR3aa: CASSPLSGRGQPQHF
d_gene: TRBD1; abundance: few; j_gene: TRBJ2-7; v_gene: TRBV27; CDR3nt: TGTGCCAGCAGCCCCGACAGGGGGCAGTTCTACGAGCAGTACTTC; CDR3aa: CASSPDRGQFYEQYF
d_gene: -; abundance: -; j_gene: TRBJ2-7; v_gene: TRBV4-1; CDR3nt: TGCGCCAGCAGCCAAGCGGCAGGGGAACCCTACGAGCAGTACTTC; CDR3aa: CASSQAAGEPYEQYF
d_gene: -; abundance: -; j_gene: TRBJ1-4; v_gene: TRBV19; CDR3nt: TGTGCCAGTAGGCCCACCCGGCAGCCTAATGAAAAACTGTTTTTT; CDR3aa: CASRPTRQPNEKLFF
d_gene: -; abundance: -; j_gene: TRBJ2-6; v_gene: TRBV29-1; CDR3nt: TGCAGCGCTACATCCTCCAGCTCTGGGGCCAACGTCCTGACTTTC; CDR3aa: CSATSSSSGANVLTF
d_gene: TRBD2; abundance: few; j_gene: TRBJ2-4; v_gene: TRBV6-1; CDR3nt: TGTGCCAGCAGTGAAGCGGGGGGGACAAACATTCAGTACTTC; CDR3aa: CASSEAGGTNIQYF
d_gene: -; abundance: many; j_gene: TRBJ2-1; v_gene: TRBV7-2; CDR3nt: TGTGCCAGCAGCTTAGCAGCGGCCAGCTCCTACAATGAGCAGTTCTTC; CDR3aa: CASSLAAASSYNEQFF
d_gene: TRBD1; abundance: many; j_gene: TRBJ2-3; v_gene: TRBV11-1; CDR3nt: TGTGCCAGCAGCGCTAACCCACAGGGGGCTGGGGCAGATACGCAGTATTTT; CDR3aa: CASSANPQGAGADTQYF
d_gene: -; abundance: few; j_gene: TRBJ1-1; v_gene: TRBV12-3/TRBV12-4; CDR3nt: TGTGCCAGCAGTTTAGTGGTCATGAACAGGGTGATTGAAGCTTTCTTT; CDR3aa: CASSLVVMNRVIEAFF
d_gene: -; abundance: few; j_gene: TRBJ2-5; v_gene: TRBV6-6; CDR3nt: TGTGCCAGCAGGGCGGACGGGGGGCAGGAGACCCAGTACTTC; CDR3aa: CASRADGGQETQYF
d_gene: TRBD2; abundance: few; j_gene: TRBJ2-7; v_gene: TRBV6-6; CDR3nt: TGTGCCAGCACCGTAGCGGGGAACGAGCAGTACTTC; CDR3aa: CASTVAGNEQYF
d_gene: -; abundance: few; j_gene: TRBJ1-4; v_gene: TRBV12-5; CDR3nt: TGTGCTAGTGGTTTGGGGGGGGCCGGTGAAAAACTGTTTTTT; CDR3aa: CASGLGGAGEKLFF
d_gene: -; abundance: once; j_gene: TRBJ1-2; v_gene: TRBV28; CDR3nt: TGTGCCAGCAGTTCCGAGACACCCAGGGGTGGCTACACCTTC; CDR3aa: CASSSETPRGGYTF
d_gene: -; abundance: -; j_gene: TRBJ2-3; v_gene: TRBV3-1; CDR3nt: TGTGCCAGCAGCCAAAAGGGGTGGACGCAGTATTTT; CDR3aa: CASSQKGWTQYF
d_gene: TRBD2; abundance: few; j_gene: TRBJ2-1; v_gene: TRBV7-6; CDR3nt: TGTGCCAGCAGCTTGGGGAATAGCGGGGGCTCCTACAATGAGCAGTTCTTC; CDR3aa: CASSLGNSGGSYNEQFF
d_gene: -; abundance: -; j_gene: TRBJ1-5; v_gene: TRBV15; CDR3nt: TGTGCCACGGGGAGGGGGACAAATCAGCCCCAGCATTTT; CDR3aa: CATGRGTNQPQHF
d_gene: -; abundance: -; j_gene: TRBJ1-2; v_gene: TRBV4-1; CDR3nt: TGCGCCAGCAGCCAAGAGAAGCAGGGAGGCTATGGCTACACCTTC; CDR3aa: CASSQEKQGGYGYTF
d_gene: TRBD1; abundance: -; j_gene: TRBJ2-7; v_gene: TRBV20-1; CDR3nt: TGCAGTGCTAGAGCCGGGACAGGGGATTCCTACGAGCAGTACTTC; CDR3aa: CSARAGTGDSYEQYF
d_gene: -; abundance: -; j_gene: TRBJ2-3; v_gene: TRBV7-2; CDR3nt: TGTGCCAGCAGCTTCGCTGACTCCACAGATACGCAGTATTTT; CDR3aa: CASSFADSTDTQYF
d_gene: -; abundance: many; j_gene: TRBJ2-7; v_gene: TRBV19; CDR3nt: TGTGCCAGTAGTACCCAAGGAGGGGCCGAGCAGTACTTC; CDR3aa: CASSTQGGAEQYF
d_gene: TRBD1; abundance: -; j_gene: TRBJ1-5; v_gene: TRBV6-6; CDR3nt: TGTGCCAGCAGTTACCGGACAGGCCCGGATCAGCCCCAGCATTTT; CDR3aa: CASSYRTGPDQPQHF
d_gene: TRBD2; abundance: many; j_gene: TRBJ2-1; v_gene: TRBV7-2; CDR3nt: TGTGCCAGCAGCTCTTGGGCTGCGGGGGGGAATGAGCAGTTCTTC; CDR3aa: CASSSWAAGGNEQFF
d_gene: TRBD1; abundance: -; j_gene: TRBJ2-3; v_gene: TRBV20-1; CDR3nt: TGCAGTGCTAGAAGAGGGGGCCCTAAAGATACGCAGTATTTT; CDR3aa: CSARRGGPKDTQYF
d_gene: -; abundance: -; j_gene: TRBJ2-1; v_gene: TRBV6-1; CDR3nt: TGTGCCAGCAGTTTCAACCCTACGGCCAATGAGCAGTTCTTC; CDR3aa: CASSFNPTANEQFF
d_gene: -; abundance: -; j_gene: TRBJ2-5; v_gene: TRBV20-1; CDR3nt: TGCAGTGCTAGTAGGGGTCAGGGAGGAGAGACCCAGTACTTC; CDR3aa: CSASRGQGGETQYF
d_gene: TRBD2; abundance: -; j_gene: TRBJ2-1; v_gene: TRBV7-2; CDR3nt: TGTGCCAGCAGCACCCAAGGACTAGCGGGAGGGCCTGGAAATGAGCAGTTCTTC; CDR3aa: CASSTQGLAGGPGNEQFF
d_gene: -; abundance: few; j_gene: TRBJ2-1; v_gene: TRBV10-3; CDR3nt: TGTGCCATCAGCGTTAACTCAGCAAGCTCCTACAATGAGCAGTTCTTC; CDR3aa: CAISVNSASSYNEQFF
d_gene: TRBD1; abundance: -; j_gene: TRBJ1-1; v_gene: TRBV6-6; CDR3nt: TGTGCCAGCAGTCACAGGGGGCAGACTGAAGCTTTCTTT; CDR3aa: CASSHRGQTEAFF
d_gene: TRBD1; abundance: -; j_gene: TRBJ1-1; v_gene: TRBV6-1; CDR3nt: TGTGCCACAAGACAGGGGACTGAAGCTTTCTTT; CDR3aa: CATRQGTEAFF
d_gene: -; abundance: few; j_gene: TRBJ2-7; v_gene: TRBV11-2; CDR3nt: TGTGCCAGCAGCTTAGAAGCTTCGCGGGGGCTCACCAGGTACTTC; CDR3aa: CASSLEASRGLTRYF
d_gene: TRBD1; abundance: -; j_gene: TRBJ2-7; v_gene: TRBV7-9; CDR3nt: TGTGCCAGCAGCTGGAGAGGGACAGGGAGTAGCTCCTACGAGCAGTACTTC; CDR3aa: CASSWRGTGSSSYEQYF
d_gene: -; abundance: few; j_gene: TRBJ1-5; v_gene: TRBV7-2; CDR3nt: TGTGCCAGCAGCTTACTCACAGGCTTCGGCAATCAGCCCCAGCATTTT; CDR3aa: CASSLLTGFGNQPQHF
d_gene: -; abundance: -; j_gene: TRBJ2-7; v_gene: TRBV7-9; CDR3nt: TGTGCCAGCAGCTTGACCGGGACGAGAAGCCCGAACTACGAGCAGTACTTC; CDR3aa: CASSLTGTRSPNYEQYF
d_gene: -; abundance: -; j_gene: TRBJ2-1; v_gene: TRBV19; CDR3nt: TGTGCCAGTAGTATTTTCCCCTTGGCGGGGGCGTACAATGAGCAGTTCTTC; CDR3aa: CASSIFPLAGAYNEQFF
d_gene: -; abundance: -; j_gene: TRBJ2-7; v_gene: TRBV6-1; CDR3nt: TGTGCCAGCAGTTATAGGTCCCACTACGAGCAGTACTTC; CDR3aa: CASSYRSHYEQYF
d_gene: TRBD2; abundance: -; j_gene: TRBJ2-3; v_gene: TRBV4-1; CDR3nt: TGCGCCAGCAGCCATCCTCCCGGGGCCCTAGGGGACCGACTAGCGGAAAGCACAGATACGCAGTATTTT; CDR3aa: CASSHPPGALGDRLAESTDTQYF
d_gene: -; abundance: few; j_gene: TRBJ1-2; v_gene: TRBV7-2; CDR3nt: TGTGCCAGCAGCTTAGTGATGCTCCGGGGCTACACCTTC; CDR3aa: CASSLVMLRGYTF